These T cell receptor beta chains were read from a single sample in a study of blood T cells in healthy people across ages. TCRdb reprocessed the 5' RACE reads with MiXCR, giving one entry per CDR3 protein. This table holds fewer than 700,000 distinct CDR3 sequences, around 48% found once. The sequenced material came from blood. The source of these receptors is a man at least 80 years old in good health. Each CDR3 is given with its conserved first and last residue. Fields, in order: D gene, V gene, clone size, J gene, CDR3 protein, CDR3 DNA. A D gene is named only where the DNA matches it firmly. Part of the rows lack a size; the others show once, few, many or a class for expanded clones.

-,TRBV6-5,many,TRBJ2-5,CASSYGTTQETQYF,TGTGCCAGCAGTTACGGGACGACTCAAGAGACCCAGTACTTC
-,TRBV20-1,few,TRBJ1-6,CSARDRGSGYNSPLHF,TGCAGTGCTAGAGATAGGGGCTCCGGCTATAATTCACCCCTCCACTTT
-,TRBV10-3,few,TRBJ2-2,CAISETPRVGELFF,TGTGCCATCAGTGAGACCCCCCGCGTCGGGGAGCTGTTTTTT
TRBD1,TRBV2,-,TRBJ2-1,CASSALQGSNEQFF,TGTGCCAGCAGTGCCTTACAGGGGTCCAATGAGCAGTTCTTC
-,TRBV20-1,-,TRBJ2-2,CSARRGNTGELFF,TGCAGTGCTAGACGCGGCAACACCGGGGAGCTGTTTTTT
-,TRBV7-2,-,TRBJ2-5,CASSTNGRPQETQYF,TGTGCCAGCAGCACGAACGGACGGCCCCAAGAGACCCAGTACTTC
TRBD1,TRBV4-1,-,TRBJ1-6,CASSRGPGQASSYNSPLHF,TGCGCCAGCAGCCGAGGACCGGGACAGGCAAGCTCCTATAATTCACCCCTCCACTTT
TRBD1,TRBV7-9,few,TRBJ1-4,CASSSGQVSEKLFF,TGTGCCAGCAGCTCTGGACAGGTTAGCGAAAAACTGTTTTTT
-,TRBV7-9,-,TRBJ2-3,CASSRGDSGTDTQYF,TGTGCCAGCAGTAGAGGGGACTCCGGCACAGATACGCAGTATTTT
-,TRBV6-5,-,TRBJ1-2,CACLSRGGYTF,TGTGCCTGCCTTTCGAGGGGCGGCTACACCTTC
-,TRBV12-3/TRBV12-4,-,TRBJ2-5,CASEVGGVRETQYF,TGTGCCAGTGAGGTGGGAGGTGTTCGAGAGACCCAGTACTTC
TRBD2,TRBV4-2,-,TRBJ2-1,CASSQETGLAGGRDEQFF,TGTGCCAGCAGCCAAGAAACGGGACTAGCGGGAGGGAGGGATGAGCAGTTCTTC
-,TRBV6-5,many,TRBJ2-7,CASSLLGPLLRSGSYEQYF,TGTGCCAGCAGTTTACTCGGGCCTTTGTTGCGCTCGGGCTCCTACGAGCAGTACTTC
-,TRBV6-2/TRBV6-3,-,TRBJ2-5,CASSYVGVPETQYF,TGTGCCAGCAGTTACGTCGGGGTCCCTGAGACCCAGTACTTC
TRBD2,TRBV4-2,many,TRBJ2-3,CASSPQLAGDTDTQYF,TGTGCCAGCAGCCCACAACTAGCGGGGGACACAGATACGCAGTATTTT
-,TRBV20-1,-,TRBJ2-1,CSARASPRDEQFF,TGCAGTGCTAGGGCTAGCCCCAGGGATGAGCAGTTCTTC
-,TRBV6-1,-,TRBJ2-6,CASSEYGANVLTF,TGTGCCAGCAGTGAATACGGGGCCAACGTCCTGACTTTC
TRBD1,TRBV6-6,few,TRBJ1-5,CASSKVRQGDGNQPQHF,TGTGCCAGCAGCAAGGTCAGACAGGGGGATGGCAATCAGCCCCAGCATTTT
-,TRBV20-1,-,TRBJ2-5,CSAPSRQDQETQYF,TGCAGTGCACCAAGCAGACAGGACCAAGAGACCCAGTACTTC
-,TRBV6-2/TRBV6-3,-,TRBJ2-7,CASSPVPPDGYEQYF,TGTGCCAGCAGTCCAGTCCCTCCTGACGGATACGAGCAGTACTTC
-,TRBV20-1,-,TRBJ2-1,CSGDSGYNEQFF,TGCAGTGGGGATAGCGGATACAATGAGCAGTTCTTC
-,TRBV4-1,-,TRBJ2-3,CASSKRGADTQYF,TGCGCCAGCAGCAAAAGGGGGGCGGATACGCAGTATTTT
TRBD2,TRBV27,-,TRBJ2-7,CASSWASGGNPSYEQYF,TGTGCCAGCAGTTGGGCTAGCGGGGGGAACCCCTCCTACGAGCAGTACTTC
-,TRBV6-2/TRBV6-3,once,TRBJ2-3,CASGPALTDTQYF,TGTGCCAGCGGCCCAGCTCTCACAGATACGCAGTATTTT
-,TRBV6-6,few,TRBJ1-5,CASSYSVGTVPQHF,TGTGCCAGCAGTTACTCGGTGGGCACAGTACCCCAGCATTTT
-,TRBV29-1,-,TRBJ1-4,CSAGLRNEKLFF,TGCAGCGCCGGACTGAGGAATGAAAAACTGTTTTTT
-,TRBV5-1,few,TRBJ1-1,CASSLPETLNTEAFF,TGCGCCAGCAGCTTGCCCGAAACCCTGAACACTGAAGCTTTCTTT
TRBD2,TRBV11-1,few,TRBJ2-1,CASSLRRGRDEQFF,TGTGCCAGCAGCTTACGTCGTGGGAGGGATGAGCAGTTCTTC
-,TRBV5-5,-,TRBJ2-1,CASSLSDGNNEQFF,TGTGCCAGCAGCTTGTCTGACGGGAACAATGAGCAGTTCTTC
-,TRBV20-1,-,TRBJ1-2,CSATRGRWVGYTF,TGCAGTGCTACCCGGGGGCGCTGGGTGGGCTACACCTTC
TRBD2,TRBV6-6,-,TRBJ2-7,CASKTSGSYEQYF,TGTGCCAGCAAGACTAGCGGGTCCTACGAGCAGTACTTC
TRBD1,TRBV9,many,TRBJ2-7,CASSPGTGVYEQYF,TGTGCCAGCAGTCCCGGGACAGGGGTCTACGAGCAGTACTTC
-,TRBV3-1,-,TRBJ2-3,CASSQGWGDTQYF,TGTGCCAGCAGCCAAGGGTGGGGAGATACGCAGTATTTT
-,TRBV29-1,-,TRBJ2-3,CSARPTATDTQYF,TGCAGCGCTAGGCCGACAGCCACAGATACGCAGTATTTT
-,TRBV29-1,few,TRBJ2-3,CSVDRAQGTPGSQYF,TGCAGCGTTGACCGGGCACAGGGCACCCCGGGTTCACAGTATTTT
-,TRBV28,-,TRBJ2-7,CASSPSLVLNSYEQYF,TGTGCCAGCAGTCCCTCCCTAGTTTTAAACTCCTACGAGCAGTACTTC
TRBD1,TRBV29-1,many,TRBJ1-2,CSARQGTYGYTF,TGCAGCGCCCGACAGGGGACCTATGGCTACACCTTC
-,TRBV4-3,few,TRBJ1-5,CASSQSRDQVQPQHF,TGCGCCAGCAGCCAAAGCCGGGACCAGGTTCAGCCCCAGCATTTT
-,TRBV4-1,-,TRBJ2-7,CASSQEGLRSYEQYF,TGCGCCAGCAGCCAAGAGGGACTGCGATCCTACGAGCAGTACTTC
TRBD1,TRBV6-6,many,TRBJ1-6,CASSYPGQGSYNSPLHF,TGTGCCAGCAGTTACCCCGGACAGGGATCCTATAATTCACCCCTCCACTTT
-,TRBV7-6,few,TRBJ2-5,CASSLEGFRQYF,TGTGCCAGCAGCTTAGAGGGGTTTAGGCAGTACTTC
TRBD2,TRBV20-1,few,TRBJ2-7,CSARAAISGSSYEQYF,TGCAGTGCTAGAGCGGCGATAAGCGGGAGTTCCTACGAGCAGTACTTC
TRBD1,TRBV10-3,-,TRBJ2-7,CAISTGASSTYEQYF,TGTGCCATCAGTACAGGGGCCAGTTCTACCTACGAGCAGTACTTC